This TCR beta chain derives from a study of cytomegalovirus exposure and HLA in healthy donors. With 6 bases clipped from V and 6 bases from J, the junction kept 4 bases outside the gene matches. The CDR3 loop spans 13 amino acids. Per the germline V gene, CDR1 is SGHAT and CDR2 is FQNNGV. TCRdb keeps only in-frame clones here, not all; method: immunoSEQ multiplex PCR. The table lists about 150,000 clones, approximately 86% of them singletons. This rearrangement joins TRBV11-2 to TRBJ1-1; TRBD1 aligns across 10 bases. The sequenced sample consisted of PBMCs. The receptor was derived from a human donor in good health. The CDR3 loop is CASRWDRGAEAFF. Here the CDR3 DNA reads TGTGCCAGCAGGTGGGACAGGGGAGCTGAAGCTTTCTTT.